One and the same sample provided the 12 T cell receptor beta chains below, sequenced in a study of blood T cell repertoires in COVID-19. The method was immunoSEQ multiplex PCR; TCRdb's version includes in-frame clones alone and lacks a portion of them. The sample holds over 75,000 clones, 65% to 80% seen once. The sequenced sample consisted of peripheral blood. The source of these receptors is a man between 65 and 80 years old with acute or convalescent COVID-19.

The J gene is TRBJ2-7, the V gene TRBV5-4, with D perhaps TRBD2 (6 bases). V shed 3 bases and J shed 3 bases, with 19 bases lying between them. This CDR3 is built from 16 residues. Germline V gives CDR1 SGHNT, CDR2 YYREEE (reference sequence). The CDR3: CASSSFARGSGYEQYF. The CDR3 coding sequence is TGTGCCAGCAGCTCCTTTGCACGGGGGTCTGGCTACGAGCAGTACTTC. The complete variable domain, with remaining parts taken from reference TRBV5-4 and TRBJ2-7, reads ETGVTQSPTHLIKTRGQQVTLRCSSQSGHNTVSWYQQALGQGPQFIFQYYREEENGRGNFPPRFSGLQFPNYSSELNVNALELDDSALYLCASSSFARGSGYEQYFGPGTRLTVT.

This clone was seen just once. V gene TRBV28 combines with J gene TRBJ1-1; tentatively, D is TRBD1 (6 bases). The V gene lost 2 bases and the J gene lost 0 bases, with 13 bases spanning the gap. The germline V gene encodes CDR1 MDHEN and CDR2 SYDVKM. The CDR3 consists of 16 residues. The CDR3 reads CASSLNGGRVNTEAFF. In DNA, the CDR3 is TGTGCCAGCAGTTTAAACGGGGGGCGAGTGAACACTGAAGCTTTCTTT.

This clone was detected only a few times. V usage is TRBV2 and J usage is TRBJ2-1, with 11 bases identical to TRBD2. Germline-derived CDR1 and CDR2 are SNHLY and FYNNEI. This CDR3 is built from 14 residues. Trimming removed 10 bases from V and 4 bases from J; junction bases left unmatched: 6. CDR3 region: CATQLAGAYNEQFF. The CDR3 DNA reads TGTGCCACCCAACTAGCGGGGGCTTACAATGAGCAGTTCTTC.

CDR3 loop: CASSQGTGVADTQYF. CDR3 in DNA: TGCGCCAGCAGCCAAGGGACGGGGGTGGCAGATACGCAGTATTTT. The chain couples TRBV4-1 to TRBJ2-3; D perhaps matches TRBD2 (6 bases). Looked up from germline, CDR1 is MGHRA and CDR2 is YSYEKL. The CDR3 runs 15 residues. V was shortened by 1 base and J by 4 bases, with 12 bases between the two germline ends.

CDR3 coding DNA: TGTGCCATCAAAAGGGGCGGGACAGAAGAGACCCAGTACTTC. This codes for CAIKRGGTEETQYF. The chain carries TRBV10-3 and TRBJ2-5, with a possible D match to TRBD1 (7 bases). The CDR3 has 14 residues. The V end was cut by 7 bases, the J end by 3 bases, with 15 bases between. Germline values: CDR1 ENHRY, CDR2 SYGVKD.

This clone was seen a few times. This chain connects TRBV7-9 to TRBJ2-1; D remains ambiguous. Trimming cost V 7 bases and J 6 bases, with 22 bases left between them. The CDR3 is 16 amino acids. In germline, CDR1 is SEHNR, CDR2 FQNEAQ (reference sequence). CDR3 in DNA: TGTGCCAGCATCCCGTTGGGTGACACCGACGGCAATGAGCAGTTCTTC. Its protein is CASIPLGDTDGNEQFF.

The CDR3 spells CAIRGGGYTGELFF. The CDR3 region has the DNA TGTGCCATCCGCGGGGGGGGCTACACCGGGGAGCTGTTTTTT. The chain links TRBV10-3 to TRBJ2-2, with 9 nucleotides matching TRBD2. The CDR3 contains 14 residues. Germline V gene sequence: CDR1 ENHRY, CDR2 SYGVKD. The junction had 4 bases not matched to a gene; V was cut back by 8 bases and J by 3 bases.

V gene TRBV15 combines with J gene TRBJ1-2; D gene ambiguous. This CDR3 contains 14 residues. Per germline, CDR1 LNHNV and CDR2 YYDKDF (reference sequence). Trimming stripped 3 bases from V and 3 bases from J, with 11 bases between. CDR3 in amino acids: CATSRLDGDYGYTF. CDR3 nucleotide sequence: TGTGCCACCAGCAGGTTAGACGGGGACTATGGCTACACCTTC. The full variable domain, with the rest looked up from reference TRBV15 and TRBJ1-2, is DAMVIQNPRYQVTQFGKPVTLSCSQTLNHNVMYWYQQKSSQAPKLLFHYYDKDFNNEADTPDNFQSRRPNTSFCFLDIRSPGLGDTAMYLCATSRLDGDYGYTFGSGTRLTVV.

V gene TRBV5-6 combines with J gene TRBJ2-4; 7 bases match TRBD2. CDR3 length equals 15 residues. The junction had 6 bases not matched to a gene; V was cut back by 5 bases and J by 1 base. Germline lookup yields CDR1 SGHDT and CDR2 YYEEEE. The CDR3 loop is CASSSLRGAKNIQYF. The DNA for the CDR3 is TGTGCCAGCAGTTCTTTGCGGGGGGCCAAAAACATTCAGTACTTC.

This rearrangement joins TRBV10-1 to TRBJ2-7, with 7 bases that match TRBD1. V lost 8 bases and J lost 4; bases outside the gene matches: 8. Germline loops: CDR1 WNHNN, CDR2 SYGVQD (reference sequence). This CDR3 comprises 13 residues. The CDR3 spells CASAEQQGYEQYF. DNA of the CDR3: TGCGCCAGCGCCGAACAACAGGGGTACGAGCAGTACTTC.

The chain joins TRBV3-1 (or the pseudogene TRBV3-2) to TRBJ2-1; a weak D match, TRBD2 (5 bases). CDR1 and CDR2 (germline): LGHDT, YNNKEL (reference sequence). The CDR3 covers 13 residues. The V end was cut by 4 bases, the J end by 6 bases, with 10 bases between. CDR3 sequence: CASSPPGINEQFF. CDR3 DNA sequence: TGTGCCAGCAGCCCCCCGGGGATCAATGAGCAGTTCTTC.

J is TRBJ2-5 and V is TRBV7-9, with D possibly being TRBD2 (5 bases). Trimming pared 1 base from V and 0 bases from J, leaving 9 bases between. This CDR3 is built from 15 residues. Germline loops: CDR1 SEHNR, CDR2 FQNEAQ (reference sequence). The CDR3 loop is CASSLGTGYQETQYF. CDR3 DNA sequence: TGTGCCAGCAGCTTAGGAACGGGATACCAAGAGACCCAGTACTTC.